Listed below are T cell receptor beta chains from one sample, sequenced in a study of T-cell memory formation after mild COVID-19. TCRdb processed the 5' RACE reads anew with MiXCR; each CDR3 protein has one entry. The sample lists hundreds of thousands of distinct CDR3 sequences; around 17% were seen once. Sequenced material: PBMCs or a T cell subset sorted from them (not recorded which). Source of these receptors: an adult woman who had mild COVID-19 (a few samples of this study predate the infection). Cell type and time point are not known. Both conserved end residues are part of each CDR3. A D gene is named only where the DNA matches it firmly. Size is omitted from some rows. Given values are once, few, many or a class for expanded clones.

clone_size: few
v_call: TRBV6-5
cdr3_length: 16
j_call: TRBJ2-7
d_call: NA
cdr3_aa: CASSKYTGSASYEQYF

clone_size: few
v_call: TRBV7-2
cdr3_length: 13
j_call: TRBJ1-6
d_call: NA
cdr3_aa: CASSSPTVSTLHF

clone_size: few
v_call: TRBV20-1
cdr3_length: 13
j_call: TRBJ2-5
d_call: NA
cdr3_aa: CSAFFRQKETQYF

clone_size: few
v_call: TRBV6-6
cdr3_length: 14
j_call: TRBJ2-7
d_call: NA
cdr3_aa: CASSYPGSVNEQYF

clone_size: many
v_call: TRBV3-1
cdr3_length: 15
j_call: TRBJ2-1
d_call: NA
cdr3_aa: CASSQGPRRSLEQFF

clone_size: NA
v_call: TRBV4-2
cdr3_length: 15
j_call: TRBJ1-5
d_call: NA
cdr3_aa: CASSQDRAGDQPQHF

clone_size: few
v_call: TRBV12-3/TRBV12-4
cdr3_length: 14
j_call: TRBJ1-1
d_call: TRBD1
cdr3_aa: CASSLGQGTSEAFF

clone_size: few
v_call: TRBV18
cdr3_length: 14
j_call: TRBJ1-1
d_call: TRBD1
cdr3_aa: CASSRQGVDTEAFF

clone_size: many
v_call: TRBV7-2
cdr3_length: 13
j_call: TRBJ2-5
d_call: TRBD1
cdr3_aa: CASSSGQAETQYF

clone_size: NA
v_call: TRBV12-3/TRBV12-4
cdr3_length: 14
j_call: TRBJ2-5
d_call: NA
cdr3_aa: CASRYLRPKETQYF

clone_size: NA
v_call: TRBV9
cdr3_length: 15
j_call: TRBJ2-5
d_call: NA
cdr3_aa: CASSVGGGLRETQYF

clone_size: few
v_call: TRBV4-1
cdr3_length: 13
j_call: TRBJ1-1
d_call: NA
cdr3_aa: CASTHKMGVEAFF

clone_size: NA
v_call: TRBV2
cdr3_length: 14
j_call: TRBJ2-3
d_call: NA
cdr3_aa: CASSGLSGADTQYF

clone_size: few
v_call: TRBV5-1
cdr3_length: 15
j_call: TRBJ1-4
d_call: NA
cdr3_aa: CASSSGGAGGEKLFF

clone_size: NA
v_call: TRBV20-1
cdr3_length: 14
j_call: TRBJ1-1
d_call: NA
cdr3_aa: CSARSPRGTPEAFF

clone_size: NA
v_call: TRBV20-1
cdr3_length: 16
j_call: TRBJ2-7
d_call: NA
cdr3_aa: CSARKGQPGSSYEQYF

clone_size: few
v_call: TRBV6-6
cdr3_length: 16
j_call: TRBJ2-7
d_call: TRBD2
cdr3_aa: CASSYSSARGGYEQYF

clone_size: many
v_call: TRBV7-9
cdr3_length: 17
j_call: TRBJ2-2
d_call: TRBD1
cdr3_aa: CASSSFSGTGVTGELFF

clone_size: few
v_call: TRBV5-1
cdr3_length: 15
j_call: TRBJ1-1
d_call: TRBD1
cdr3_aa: CASSLPGQTYTEAFF

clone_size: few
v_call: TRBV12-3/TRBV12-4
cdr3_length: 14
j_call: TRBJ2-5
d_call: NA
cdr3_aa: CASRETGMQETQYF

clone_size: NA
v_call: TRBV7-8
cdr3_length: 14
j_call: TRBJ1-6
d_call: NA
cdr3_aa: CASRRQAFNSPLHF

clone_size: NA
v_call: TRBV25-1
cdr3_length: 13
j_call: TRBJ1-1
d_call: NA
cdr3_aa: CASSESKGTEAFF

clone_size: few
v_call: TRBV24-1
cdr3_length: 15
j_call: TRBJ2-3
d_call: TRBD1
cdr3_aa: CATSDWDQGADTQYF

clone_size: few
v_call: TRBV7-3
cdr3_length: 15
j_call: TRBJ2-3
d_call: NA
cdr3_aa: CASSPGVGPADTQYF

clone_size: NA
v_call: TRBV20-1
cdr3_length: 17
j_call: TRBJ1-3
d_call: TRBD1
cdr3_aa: CSARGQDPPFSGNTIYF

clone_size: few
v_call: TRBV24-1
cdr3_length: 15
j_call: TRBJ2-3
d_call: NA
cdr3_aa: CATSDLIGSTDTQYF

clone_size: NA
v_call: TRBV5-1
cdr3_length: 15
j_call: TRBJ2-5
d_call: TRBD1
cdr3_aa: CASSLNDRVSETQYF

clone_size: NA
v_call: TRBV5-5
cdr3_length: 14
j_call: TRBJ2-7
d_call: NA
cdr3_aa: CASSLLGPSYEQYF

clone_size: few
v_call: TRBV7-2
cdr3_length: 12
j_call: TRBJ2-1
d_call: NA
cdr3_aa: CASSRTGGEQFF

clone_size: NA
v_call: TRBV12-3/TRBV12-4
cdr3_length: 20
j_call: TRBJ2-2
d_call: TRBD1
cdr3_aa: CASSPRTGPSGQLNTGELFF

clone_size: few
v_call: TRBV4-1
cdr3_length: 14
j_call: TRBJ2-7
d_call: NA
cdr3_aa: CASSQGQVSYEQYF

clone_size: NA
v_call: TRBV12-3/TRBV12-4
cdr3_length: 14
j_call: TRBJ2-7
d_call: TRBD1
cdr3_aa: CASSETGGTYEQYF

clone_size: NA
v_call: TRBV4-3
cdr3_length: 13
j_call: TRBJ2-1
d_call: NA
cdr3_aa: CASSQRVYNEQFF

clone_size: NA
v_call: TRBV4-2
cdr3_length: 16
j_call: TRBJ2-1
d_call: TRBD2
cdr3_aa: CASSQEAAGGADEQFF

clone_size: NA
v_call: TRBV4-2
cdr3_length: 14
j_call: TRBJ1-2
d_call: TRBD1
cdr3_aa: CASSQPDRENGYTF

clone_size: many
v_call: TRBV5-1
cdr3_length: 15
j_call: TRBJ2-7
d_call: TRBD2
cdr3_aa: CASSGSGTSSYEQYF

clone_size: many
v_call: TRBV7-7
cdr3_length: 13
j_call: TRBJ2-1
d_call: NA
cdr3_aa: CASSLAPRDEQFF

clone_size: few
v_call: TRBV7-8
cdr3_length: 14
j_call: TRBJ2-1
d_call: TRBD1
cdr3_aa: CASSFRDRGGEQFF

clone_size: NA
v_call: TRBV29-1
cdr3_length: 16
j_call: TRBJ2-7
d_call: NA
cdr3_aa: CSVDGAGGSHGYEQYF

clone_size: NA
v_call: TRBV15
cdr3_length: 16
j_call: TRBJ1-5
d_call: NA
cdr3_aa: CATSRDLAGGNQPQHF

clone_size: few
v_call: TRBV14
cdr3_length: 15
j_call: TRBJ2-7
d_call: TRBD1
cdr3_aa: CASSPNLGTAYEQYF

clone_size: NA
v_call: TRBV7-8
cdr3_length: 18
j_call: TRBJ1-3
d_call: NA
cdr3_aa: CASSLWAAGSLSGNTIYF